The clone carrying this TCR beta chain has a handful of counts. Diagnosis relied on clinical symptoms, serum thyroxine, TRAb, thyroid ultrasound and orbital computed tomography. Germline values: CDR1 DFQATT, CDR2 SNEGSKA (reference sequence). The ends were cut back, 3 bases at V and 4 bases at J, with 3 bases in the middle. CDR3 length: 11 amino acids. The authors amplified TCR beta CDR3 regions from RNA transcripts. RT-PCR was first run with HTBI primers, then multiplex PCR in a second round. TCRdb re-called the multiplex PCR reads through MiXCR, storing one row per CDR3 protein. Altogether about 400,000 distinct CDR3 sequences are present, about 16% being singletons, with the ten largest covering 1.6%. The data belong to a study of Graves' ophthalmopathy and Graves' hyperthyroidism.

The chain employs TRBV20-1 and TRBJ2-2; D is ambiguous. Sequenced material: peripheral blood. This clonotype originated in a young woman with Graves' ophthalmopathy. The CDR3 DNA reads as TGCAGTGCTAGCCGCACCGGGGAGCTGTTTTTT. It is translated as CSASRTGELFF.